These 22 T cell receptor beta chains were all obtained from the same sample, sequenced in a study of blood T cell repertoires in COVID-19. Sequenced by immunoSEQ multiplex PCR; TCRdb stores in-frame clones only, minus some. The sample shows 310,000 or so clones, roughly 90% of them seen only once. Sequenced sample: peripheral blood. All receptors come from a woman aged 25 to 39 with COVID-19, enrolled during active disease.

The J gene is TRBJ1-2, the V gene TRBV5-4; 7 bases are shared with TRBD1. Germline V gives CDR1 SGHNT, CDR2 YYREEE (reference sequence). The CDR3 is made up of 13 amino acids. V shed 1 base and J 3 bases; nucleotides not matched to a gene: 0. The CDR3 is CASSLTGDYGYTF. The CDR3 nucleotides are TGTGCCAGCAGCTTGACAGGGGACTATGGCTACACCTTC.

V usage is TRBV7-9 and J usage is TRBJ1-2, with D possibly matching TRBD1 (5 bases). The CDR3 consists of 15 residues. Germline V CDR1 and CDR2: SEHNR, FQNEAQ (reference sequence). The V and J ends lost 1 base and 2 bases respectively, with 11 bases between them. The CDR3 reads CASSLVASGNYGYTF. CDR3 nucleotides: TGTGCCAGCAGCTTAGTCGCTTCAGGGAACTATGGCTACACCTTC.

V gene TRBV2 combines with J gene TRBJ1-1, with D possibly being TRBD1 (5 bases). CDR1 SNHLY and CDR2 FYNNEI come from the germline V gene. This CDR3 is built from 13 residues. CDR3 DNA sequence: TGTGCTTTCCGACAGCCTCGGAACACTGAAGCTTTCTTT. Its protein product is CAFRQPRNTEAFF. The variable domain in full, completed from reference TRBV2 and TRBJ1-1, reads EPEVTQTPSHQVTQMGQEVILRCVPISNHLYFYWYRQILGQKVEFLVSFYNNEISEKSEIFDDQFSVERPDGSNFTLKIRSTKLEDSAMYFCAFRQPRNTEAFFGQGTRLTVV.

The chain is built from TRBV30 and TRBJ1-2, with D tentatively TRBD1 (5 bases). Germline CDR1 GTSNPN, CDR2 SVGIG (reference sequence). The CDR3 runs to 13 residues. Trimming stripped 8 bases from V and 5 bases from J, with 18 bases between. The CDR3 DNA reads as TGTGCCCAAAGCCCGGGGGGAGGGTATGGCTACACCTTC. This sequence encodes CAQSPGGGYGYTF.

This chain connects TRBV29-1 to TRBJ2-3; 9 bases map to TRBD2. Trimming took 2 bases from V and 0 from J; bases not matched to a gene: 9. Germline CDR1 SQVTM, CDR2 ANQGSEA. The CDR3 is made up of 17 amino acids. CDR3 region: CSVEIGGLALSTDTQYF. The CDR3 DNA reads TGCAGCGTTGAAATCGGCGGACTAGCGTTAAGCACAGATACGCAGTATTTT.

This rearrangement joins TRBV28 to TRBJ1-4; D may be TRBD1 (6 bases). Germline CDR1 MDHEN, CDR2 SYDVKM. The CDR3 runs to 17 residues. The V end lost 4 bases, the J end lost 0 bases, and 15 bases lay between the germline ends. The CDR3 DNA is TGTGCCAGCAGTTCCTCAGGACAGACTGCAACTAATGAAAAACTGTTTTTT. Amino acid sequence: CASSSSGQTATNEKLFF.

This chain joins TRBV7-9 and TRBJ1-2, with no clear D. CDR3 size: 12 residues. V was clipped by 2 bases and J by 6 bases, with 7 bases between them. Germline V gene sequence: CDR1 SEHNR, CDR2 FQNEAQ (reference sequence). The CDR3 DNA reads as TGTGCCAGCAGCTTACAGTCGAATGGCTACACCTTC. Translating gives CASSLQSNGYTF. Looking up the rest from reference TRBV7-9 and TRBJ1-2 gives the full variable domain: DTGVSQNPRHKITKRGQNVTFRCDPISEHNRLYWYRQTLGQGPEFLTYFQNEAQLEKSRLLSDRFSAERPKGSFSTLEIQRTEQGDSAMYLCASSLQSNGYTFGSGTRLTVV.

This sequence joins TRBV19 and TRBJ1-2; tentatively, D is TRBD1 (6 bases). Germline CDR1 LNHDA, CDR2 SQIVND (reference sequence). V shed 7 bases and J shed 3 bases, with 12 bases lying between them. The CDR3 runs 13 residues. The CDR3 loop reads CASTGGLDYGYTF. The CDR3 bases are TGTGCCAGTACGGGGGGGCTCGACTATGGCTACACCTTC.

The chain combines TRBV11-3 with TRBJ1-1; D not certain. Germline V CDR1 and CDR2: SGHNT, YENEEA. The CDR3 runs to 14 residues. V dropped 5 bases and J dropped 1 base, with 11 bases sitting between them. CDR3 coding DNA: TGTGCCAGCAGCGCTGGACTCCCGAACACTGAAGCTTTCTTT. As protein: CASSAGLPNTEAFF.

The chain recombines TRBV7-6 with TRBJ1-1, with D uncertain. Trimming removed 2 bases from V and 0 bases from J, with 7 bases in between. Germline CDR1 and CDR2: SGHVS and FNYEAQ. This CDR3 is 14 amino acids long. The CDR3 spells CASSLNELNTEAFF. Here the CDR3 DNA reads TGTGCCAGCAGCTTAAATGAGTTGAACACTGAAGCTTTCTTT.

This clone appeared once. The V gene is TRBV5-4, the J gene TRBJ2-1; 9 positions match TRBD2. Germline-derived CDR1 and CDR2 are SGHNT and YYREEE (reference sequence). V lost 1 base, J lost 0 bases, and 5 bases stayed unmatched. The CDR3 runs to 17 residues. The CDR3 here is CASSLNGGRGSYNEQFF. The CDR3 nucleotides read TGTGCCAGCAGCTTGAATGGCGGGAGGGGCTCCTACAATGAGCAGTTCTTC.

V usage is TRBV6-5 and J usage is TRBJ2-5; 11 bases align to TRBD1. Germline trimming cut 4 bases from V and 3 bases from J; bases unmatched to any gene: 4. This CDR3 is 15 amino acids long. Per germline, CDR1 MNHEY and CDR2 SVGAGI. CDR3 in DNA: TGTGCCAGCAGTTTTGGGGGACAGGGGGAAGAGACCCAGTACTTC. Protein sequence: CASSFGGQGEETQYF.

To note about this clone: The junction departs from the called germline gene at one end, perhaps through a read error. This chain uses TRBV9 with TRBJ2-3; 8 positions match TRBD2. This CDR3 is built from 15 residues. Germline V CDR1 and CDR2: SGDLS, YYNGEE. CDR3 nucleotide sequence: TGTGCCAGCACCGTAAGCGGGAGCTTGACAGATACGCAGTATTTT. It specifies CASTVSGSLTDTQYF.

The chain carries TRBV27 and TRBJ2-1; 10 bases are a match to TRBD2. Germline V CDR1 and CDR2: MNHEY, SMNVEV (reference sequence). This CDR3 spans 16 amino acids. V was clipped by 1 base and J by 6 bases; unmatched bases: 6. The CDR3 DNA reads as TGTGCCAGCAGTTTATTTCCGGGACTAGCGATCAATGAGCAGTTCTTC. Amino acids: CASSLFPGLAINEQFF.

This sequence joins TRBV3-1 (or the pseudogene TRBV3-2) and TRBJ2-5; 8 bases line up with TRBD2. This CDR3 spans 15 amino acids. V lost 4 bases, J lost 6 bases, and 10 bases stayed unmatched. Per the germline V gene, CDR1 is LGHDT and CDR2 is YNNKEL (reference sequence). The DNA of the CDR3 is TGTGCCAGCAGCCCCTTGGAGCGGGAGATAAAGACCCAGTACTTC. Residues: CASSPLEREIKTQYF.

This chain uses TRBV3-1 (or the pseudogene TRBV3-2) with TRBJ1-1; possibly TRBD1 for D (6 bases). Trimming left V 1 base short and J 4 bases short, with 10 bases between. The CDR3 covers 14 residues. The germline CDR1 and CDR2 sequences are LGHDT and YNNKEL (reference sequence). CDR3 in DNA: TGTGCCAGCAGCCAAGTTCAGGGGAGCACTGAAGCTTTCTTT. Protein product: CASSQVQGSTEAFF.

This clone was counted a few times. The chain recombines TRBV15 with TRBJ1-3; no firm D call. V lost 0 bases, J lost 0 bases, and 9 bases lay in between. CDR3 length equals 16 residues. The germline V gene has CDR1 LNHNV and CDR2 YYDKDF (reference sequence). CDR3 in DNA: TGTGCCACCAGCAGAGATCGGGATCTCTCTGGAAACACCATATATTTT. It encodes CATSRDRDLSGNTIYF.

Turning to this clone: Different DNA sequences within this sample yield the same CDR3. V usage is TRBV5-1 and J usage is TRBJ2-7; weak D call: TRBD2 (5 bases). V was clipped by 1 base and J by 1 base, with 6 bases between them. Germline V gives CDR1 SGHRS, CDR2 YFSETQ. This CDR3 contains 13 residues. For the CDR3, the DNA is TGCGCCAGCAGCTTGACTAGTTCCTACGAGCAGTACTTC. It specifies CASSLTSSYEQYF.

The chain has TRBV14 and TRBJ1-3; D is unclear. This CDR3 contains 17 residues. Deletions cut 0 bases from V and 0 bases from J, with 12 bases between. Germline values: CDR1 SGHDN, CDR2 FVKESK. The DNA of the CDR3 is TGTGCCAGCAGCCAAGATCCGAGCTGGAGCTCTGGAAACACCATATATTTT. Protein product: CASSQDPSWSSGNTIYF.

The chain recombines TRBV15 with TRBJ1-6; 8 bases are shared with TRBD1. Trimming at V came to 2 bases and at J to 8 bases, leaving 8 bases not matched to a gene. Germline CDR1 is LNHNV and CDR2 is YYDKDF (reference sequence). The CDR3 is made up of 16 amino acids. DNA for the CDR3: TGTGCCACCAGCAGACCCGGGGTCAGGGGGCATTCACCCCTCCACTTT. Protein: CATSRPGVRGHSPLHF.

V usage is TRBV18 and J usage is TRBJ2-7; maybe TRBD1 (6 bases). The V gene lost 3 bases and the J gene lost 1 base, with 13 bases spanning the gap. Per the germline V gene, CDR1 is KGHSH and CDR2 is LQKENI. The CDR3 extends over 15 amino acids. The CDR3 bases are TGTGCCAGCTCACCGACGGGGACACAATCCTACGAGCAGTACTTC. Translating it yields CASSPTGTQSYEQYF.

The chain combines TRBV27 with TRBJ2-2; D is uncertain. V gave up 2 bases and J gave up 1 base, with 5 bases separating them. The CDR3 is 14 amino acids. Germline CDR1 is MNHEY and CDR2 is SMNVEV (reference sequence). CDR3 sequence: CASSLGVNTGELFF. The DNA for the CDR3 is TGTGCCAGCAGTTTAGGAGTGAACACCGGGGAGCTGTTTTTT.